Listed here are 4 T cell receptor beta chains from one sample, sequenced in a study of T cell responses to AZD1222 COVID-19 vaccine (dated by TCRdb to about 2021). The library came from the immunoSEQ multiplex PCR assay. The immuneACCESS repertoire file appears here via TCRdb, limited to in-frame rearrangements. These files lack a portion of the clones; in checked studies, under half of the deficit traces to unresolved V genes, and the cause of the others is not known. Within this sample are tens of thousands of clones, with under 95% of them counted one time only. The top ten clones comprise about 4.3% of the sample. This specimen's time point label, per the study, means: baseline before first vaccination. The specimen comprised peripheral blood, sampled on day 0 of AZD1222 vaccination. The receptors were gathered from an adult in good health.

CDR3 protein: CASSLGSGNTIYF. In DNA form, the CDR3 reads TGTGCCAGCAGTTTAGGCTCTGGAAACACCATATATTTT. The rearrangement links TRBV12-3 or TRBV12-4 to TRBJ1-3; D is unclear. The CDR3 loop spans 13 amino acids. V dropped 1 base and J dropped 0 bases, with 1 base sitting between them.

CDR3 loop: CASSEQLPGELFF. The CDR3 DNA follows: TGTGCCAGCAGTGAACAGCTGCCCGGGGAGCTGTTTTTT. This chain joins TRBV6-1 and TRBJ2-2; no clear D. V dropped 2 bases and J dropped 6 bases, with 7 bases sitting between them. Germline V CDR1 and CDR2: MNHNS, SASEGT. CDR3 size: 13 residues.

The gene calls are TRBV6-6 and TRBJ2-2; D is unresolved. The V end was cut by 2 bases, the J end by 3 bases, with 7 bases between. This CDR3 has 14 residues. The V gene's germline CDR1 is MNHNY and CDR2 SVGAGI (reference sequence). CDR3 protein: CASSYPQDTGELFF. CDR3 nucleotides: TGTGCCAGCAGTTACCCCCAGGACACCGGGGAGCTGTTTTTT.

The chain links TRBV10-3 to TRBJ1-1; 7 bases agree with TRBD1. The CDR3 spans 16 residues. Trimming at V came to 0 bases and at J to 4 bases, leaving 8 bases not matched to a gene. From germline, CDR1 is ENHRY and CDR2 SYGVKD. This CDR3 is CAISESEGARITEAFF. CDR3 sequence (DNA): TGTGCCATCAGTGAGTCGGAGGGGGCGCGCATCACTGAAGCTTTCTTT.